This T cell receptor (beta chain) was recorded in a study of T cell responses to AZD1222 COVID-19 vaccine. Study-wide results and caveats: Just a handful of AZD1222 recipients were seropositive at baseline.

In this sample, this clone turned up once. The antigen remains undetermined. Clones were sequenced by immunoSEQ multiplex PCR, and TCRdb holds only the in-frame ones, with some missing. The table shows 75,000 to 90,000 clones, with around 90% occurring only once. Trimming took 3 bases from V and 4 from J, leaving 9 bases between them. CDR3 length equals 13 residues. Germline loops: CDR1 KGHSH, CDR2 LQKENI. The chain uses TRBV18 and TRBJ1-1; D call uncertain. This TCR was sampled from an adult in good health. The sample here was peripheral blood, taken on day 0 of AZD1222 vaccination. The CDR3 DNA sequence: TGTGCCAGCTCACCTTCCCGGGTCACTGAAGCTTTCTTT. Translating gives CASSPSRVTEAFF. Together with reference TRBV18 and TRBJ1-1, the CDR3 gives the full variable domain: NAGVMQNPRHLVRRRGQEARLRCSPMKGHSHVYWYRQLPEEGLKFMVYLQKENIIDESGMPKERFSAEFPKEGPSILRIQQVVRGDSAAYFCASSPSRVTEAFFGQGTRLTVV.